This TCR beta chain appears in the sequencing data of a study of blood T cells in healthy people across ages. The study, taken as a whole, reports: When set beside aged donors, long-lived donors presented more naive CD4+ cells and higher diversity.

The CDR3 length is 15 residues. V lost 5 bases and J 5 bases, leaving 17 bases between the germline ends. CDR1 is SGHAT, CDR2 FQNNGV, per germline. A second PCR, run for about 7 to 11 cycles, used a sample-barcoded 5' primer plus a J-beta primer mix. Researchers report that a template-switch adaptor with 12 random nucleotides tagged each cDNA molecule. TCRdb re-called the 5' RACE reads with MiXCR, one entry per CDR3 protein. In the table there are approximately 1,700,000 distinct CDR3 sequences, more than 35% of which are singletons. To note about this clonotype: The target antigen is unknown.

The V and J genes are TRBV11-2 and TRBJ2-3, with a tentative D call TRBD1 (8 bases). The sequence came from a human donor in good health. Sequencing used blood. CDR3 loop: CASSRTGGAVDTQYF. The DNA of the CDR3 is TGTGCCAGCAGCCGCACAGGGGGGGCCGTAGATACGCAGTATTTT.